The 24 T cell receptor beta chains in this list originate from one sample, sequenced in a study of liver allograft versus peripheral blood T cells. Study-level information: Liver transplant recipients had T cell receptor repertoires compared between transplanted liver and peripheral blood.

TCRdb passed the reads through MiXCR, listing each CDR3 protein once. Here the sample spans 8,000 to 9,500 distinct CDR3 sequences, 15% to 20% being singletons. The receptors originated from a human patient who had a liver transplant. Some T cells may trace back to the graft donor.

This clonotype was detected only once. A much larger clonotype is one base distant, so this may be a read error. This sequence joins TRBV27 and TRBJ1-1, with D possibly matching TRBD1 (5 bases). CDR3 length: 14 residues. Germline loops: CDR1 MNHEY, CDR2 SMNVEV (reference sequence). Trimming pared 8 bases from V and 0 bases from J, leaving 13 bases between. CDR3 sequence reads: CASAWGGVNTEAFF. The CDR3 coding sequence is TGTGCCAGCGCGTGGGGGGGAGTGAACACTGAAGCTTTCTTT.

The chain employs TRBV29-1 and TRBJ2-7; no firm D call. V lost 1 base and J lost 2, with 6 bases in between. Looked up from germline, CDR1 is SQVTM and CDR2 is ANQGSEA. The CDR3 consists of 12 residues. The CDR3 loop is CSVEVGAYEQYF. The CDR3 nucleotides read TGCAGCGTTGAAGTAGGCGCCTACGAGCAGTACTTC.

This clonotype has ten or more counts. This sequence joins TRBV6-2 or TRBV6-3 and TRBJ2-7; tentatively, D is TRBD1 or TRBD2 (5 bases each). The germline V gene has CDR1 MNHEY and CDR2 SVGEGT. V gave up 2 bases and J gave up 2 bases, with 10 bases separating them. This CDR3 region has 14 residues. Here the CDR3 DNA reads TGTGCCAGCAGTTACCCCGGGACCGCCTACGAGCAGTACTTC. It yields the protein CASSYPGTAYEQYF.

This clonotype occurred a few times. The chain links TRBV7-2 to TRBJ2-7; D not resolved. The V gene lost 1 base and the J gene lost 3 bases, with 7 bases spanning the gap. This CDR3 is 13 amino acids long. The germline V gene has CDR1 SGHTA and CDR2 FQGNSA. This CDR3 is CASSLGPLYEQYF. For the CDR3, the DNA is TGTGCCAGCAGCTTAGGACCTCTCTACGAGCAGTACTTC. Based on the CDR3 plus reference TRBV7-2 and TRBJ2-7, the full variable domain is GAGVSQSPSNKVTEKGKDVELRCDPISGHTALYWYRQSLGQGLEFLIYFQGNSAPDKSGLPSDRFSAERTGGSVSTLTIQRTQQEDSAVYLCASSLGPLYEQYFGPGTRLTVT.

There are a few counts of this clonotype. A single base separates this from a much larger clone, so it may be a read error. The V and J genes are TRBV27 and TRBJ2-6; 7 positions agree with TRBD1. This CDR3 comprises 16 residues. V lost 3 bases to trimming and J lost 2 bases; unmatched junction nucleotides: 4. The germline gives CDR1 MNHEY, CDR2 SMNVEV (reference sequence). The CDR3 nucleotides are TGTGCCAGCAGTTTCGAGGGGGCTACTGGGGCCAACGTCCTGACTTTC. It is translated as CASSFEGATGANVLTF.

This clonotype was seen only a few times. This chain uses TRBV18 with TRBJ2-7; 7 nucleotides line up with TRBD1. The CDR3 length is 18 residues. V shed 3 bases, J shed 4 bases, and the junction held 18 bases outside the gene matches. Germline V CDR1 and CDR2: KGHSH, LQKENI. CDR3 region: CASSPLRQGRPPSYEQYF. As DNA, the CDR3 is TGTGCCAGCTCACCTCTGAGACAGGGAAGGCCCCCCTCTTACGAGCAGTACTTC.

By sample share, this clonotype is medium-sized. The rearrangement links TRBV7-9 to TRBJ2-7; D might be TRBD1 (6 bases). CDR3 length: 12 residues. CDR1 is SEHNR and CDR2 is FQNEAQ in the germline V gene (reference sequence). The V end lost 5 bases, the J end lost 5 bases, and 10 bases lay between the germline ends. The CDR3 bases are TGTGCCAGCAGCAATACAGGGAACGAGCAGTACTTC. This sequence encodes CASSNTGNEQYF.

This clonotype is termed medium-sized. CDR3 in DNA: TGTGCCAGCAGTGCCATCGGTTCTGGCTCCTACGAGCAGTACTTC. Its translation: CASSAIGSGSYEQYF. V is TRBV6-1 and J is TRBJ2-7; D is undetermined. With 4 bases removed from V and 0 bases from J, the gap between germline ends came to 13 bases. This CDR3 has 15 residues. The germline gives CDR1 MNHNS, CDR2 SASEGT.

By sample share, this clonotype is medium-sized (0.01 to 0.1%). The chain employs TRBV20-1 and TRBJ1-1; TRBD1 aligns across 8 bases. V lost 1 base to trimming and J lost 6 bases; unmatched junction nucleotides: 7. This CDR3 spans 14 amino acids. CDR1 and CDR2 from the germline V gene are DFQATT and SNEGSKA (reference sequence). CDR3 DNA sequence: TGCAGTGCTAGAGCCGTGGGGGGACAGGCTGAAGCTTTCTTT. Its translation is CSARAVGGQAEAFF.

This clonotype came up once. The chain combines TRBV19 with TRBJ2-4, with 13 bases matching TRBD2. CDR1 LNHDA and CDR2 SQIVND come from the germline V gene (reference sequence). Trimming at V came to 3 bases and at J to 0 bases, leaving 2 bases not matched to a gene. This CDR3 has 17 amino acids. CDR3 bases: TGTGCCAGTAGTATGGGACTAGCGGGGCTAGCCAAAAACATTCAGTACTTC. This translates into CASSMGLAGLAKNIQYF.

The chain carries TRBV7-9 and TRBJ1-1; D is uncertain. V was trimmed by 3 bases and J by 8 bases, leaving 10 bases between them. CDR3 size: 12 residues. Per germline, CDR1 SEHNR and CDR2 FQNEAQ (reference sequence). For the CDR3, the DNA is TGTGCCAGCAGCTTTGGAGAAGGGGAAGCTTTCTTT. This translates into CASSFGEGEAFF.

Turning to this clonotype: A much larger clone sits a single nucleotide away, making a read error possible. The J gene is TRBJ2-7, the V gene TRBV7-3; 8 bases line up with TRBD1. CDR3 length: 14 residues. Trimming removed 3 bases from V and 6 bases from J; junction bases left unmatched: 7. CDR1 and CDR2 (germline): SGHTA, FQGTGA. The CDR3, as DNA: TGTGCCAGCAGCTTTAGTGGACAGGGCTCCGAGCAGTACTTC. Protein sequence: CASSFSGQGSEQYF.

This clonotype has at least ten counts. The gene calls are TRBV6-2 or TRBV6-3 and TRBJ2-1; 10 bases align to TRBD2. Germline V gives CDR1 MNHEY, CDR2 SVGEGT. The length of the CDR3 is 14 residues. Trimming at V came to 5 bases and at J to 3 bases, leaving 1 base not matched to a gene. In nucleotides, the CDR3 is TGTGCCAGCAGTCGGACTAGCGGCTACAATGAGCAGTTCTTC. As protein: CASSRTSGYNEQFF.

This clonotype came up a few times. The chain has TRBV6-2 or TRBV6-3 and TRBJ1-5; 8 positions agree with TRBD1. Per the germline V gene, CDR1 is MNHEY and CDR2 is SVGEGT. The J segment lost 10 bases and the V segment lost 0 bases, leaving 5 bases of the junction unmatched. This CDR3 spans 14 amino acids. Written as DNA, the CDR3 is TGTGCCAGCAGTTACTCGGACAGGGTTGGACCCCAGCATTTT. This encodes CASSYSDRVGPQHF.

The V and J genes are TRBV12-3 or TRBV12-4 and TRBJ1-1, with D possibly TRBD1 on 6 matching bases. CDR3 length: 14 residues. V shed 8 bases and J shed 1 base, with 14 bases lying between them. CDR3 DNA sequence: TGTGCCAGCGGATTCCGGGGGCAGAACACTGAAGCTTTCTTT. Encoded protein: CASGFRGQNTEAFF.

The table lists this clonotype with a few counts. The chain couples TRBV7-9 to TRBJ2-3; 8 nucleotides line up with TRBD1. Trimming removed 5 bases from V and 0 bases from J; junction bases left unmatched: 10. Germline-derived CDR1 and CDR2 are SEHNR and FQNEAQ (reference sequence). CDR3 size: 17 residues. The CDR3 spells CASSGQPGQDSTDTQYF. The CDR3 nucleotides read TGTGCCAGCAGCGGACAACCGGGACAGGACAGCACAGATACGCAGTATTTT. The full variable domain, with the rest looked up from reference TRBV7-9 and TRBJ2-3, is DTGVSQNPRHKITKRGQNVTFRCDPISEHNRLYWYRQTLGQGPEFLTYFQNEAQLEKSRLLSDRFSAERPKGSFSTLEIQRTEQGDSAMYLCASSGQPGQDSTDTQYFGPGTRLTVL.

This clonotype appeared a few times. The J gene is TRBJ2-7, the V gene TRBV27; TRBD1 agrees at 9 bases. Unmatched junction bases numbered 3, after V lost 6 bases and J lost 0 bases. The CDR3 extends over 14 amino acids. Germline values: CDR1 MNHEY, CDR2 SMNVEV (reference sequence). The CDR3 nucleotides read TGTGCCAGCAGGGGGACAGGGCCCTCCTACGAGCAGTACTTC. Amino acid sequence: CASRGTGPSYEQYF.

This clonotype is medium-sized. This chain links TRBV19 with TRBJ2-7, with D hard to call. The CDR3 consists of 16 residues. With 4 bases removed from V and 2 bases from J, the gap between germline ends came to 18 bases. Germline V gene data show CDR1 as LNHDA and CDR2 as SQIVND (reference sequence). The CDR3 spells CASSKNPVGFPYEQYF. For the CDR3, the DNA is TGTGCCAGTAGTAAGAACCCTGTGGGGTTCCCCTACGAGCAGTACTTC.

This clonotype has more than one count but fewer than ten. The chain uses TRBV12-3 or TRBV12-4 and TRBJ1-3; no reliable D call. CDR3 size: 15 residues. Trimming stripped 6 bases from V and 0 bases from J, with 12 bases between. The CDR3 DNA reads TGTGCCAGCAGGGGCCGCGGGGTCTCTGGAAACACCATATATTTT. Translating it yields CASRGRGVSGNTIYF.

This clonotype was seen a handful of times. The V call is TRBV5-6, the J call TRBJ2-7; 10 bases are shared with TRBD1. This CDR3 is 14 amino acids long. From germline, CDR1 is SGHDT and CDR2 YYEEEE. V lost 2 bases, J lost 2 bases, and 1 base stayed unmatched. The CDR3 DNA reads TGTGCCAGCAGCTTCGGGACAGGGGCCTACGAGCAGTACTTC. Its translation is CASSFGTGAYEQYF.

There are many counts of this clonotype. The CDR3 DNA is TGTGCCAGCAGCTTGAGGGTCGGGGGGGCGGATGAGCAGTTCTTC. Translation gives CASSLRVGGADEQFF. This rearrangement joins TRBV7-9 to TRBJ2-1; the match to TRBD2 covers 8 bases. With 3 bases clipped from V and 8 bases from J, the junction kept 9 bases outside the gene matches. From germline, CDR1 is SEHNR and CDR2 FQNEAQ (reference sequence). This CDR3 has 15 residues.

The chain is built from TRBV2 and TRBJ1-1; D is unresolved. CDR1 and CDR2 (germline): SNHLY, FYNNEI. With 5 bases removed from V and 1 base from J, the gap between germline ends came to 5 bases. The CDR3 spans 12 residues. The CDR3 nucleotides are TGTGCCAGCAGTCCCCCGAACACTGAAGCTTTCTTT. This sequence encodes CASSPPNTEAFF.

The rearrangement joins TRBV9 to TRBJ1-1; D is uncertain. CDR3 length: 12 residues. Trimming took 4 bases from V and 8 from J, leaving 12 bases between them. From germline, CDR1 is SGDLS and CDR2 YYNGEE. The CDR3, as DNA: TGTGCCAGCAGCCCCTCCGGGGAAGAAGCTTTCTTT. This sequence encodes CASSPSGEEAFF.

The genes are TRBV7-9 and TRBJ2-1; 10 bases fit TRBD2. Germline lookup yields CDR1 SEHNR and CDR2 FQNEAQ (reference sequence). This CDR3 contains 14 residues. Unmatched junction bases numbered 8, after V lost 5 bases and J lost 10 bases. In DNA, the CDR3 is TGTGCCAGCAGCCCAAGCGGGGGGGGCTCAGAGCAGTTCTTC. Protein sequence: CASSPSGGGSEQFF.